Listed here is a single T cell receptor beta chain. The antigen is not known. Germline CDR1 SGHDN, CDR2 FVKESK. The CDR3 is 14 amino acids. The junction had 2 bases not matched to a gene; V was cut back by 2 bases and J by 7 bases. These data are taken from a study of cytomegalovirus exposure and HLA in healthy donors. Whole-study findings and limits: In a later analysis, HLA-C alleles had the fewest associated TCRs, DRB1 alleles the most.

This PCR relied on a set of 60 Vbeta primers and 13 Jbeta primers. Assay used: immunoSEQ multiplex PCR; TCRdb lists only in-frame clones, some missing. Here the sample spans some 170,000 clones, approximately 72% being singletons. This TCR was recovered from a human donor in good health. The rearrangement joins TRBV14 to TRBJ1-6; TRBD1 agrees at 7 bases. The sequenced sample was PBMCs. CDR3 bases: TGTGCCAGCAGCCAATACAGGGGAAATTCACCCCTCCACTTT. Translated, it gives CASSQYRGNSPLHF.